This T cell receptor beta chain was documented in a study of monozygotic twins with inflammatory bowel disease. General study results and limits: Ultimately, a single strong signal or clonotype associated with IBD was not supported. What may have added variability to patient repertoires is that immunosuppressive treatments differed. IBD patients share fewer clonotypes with other people than healthy twins do, especially with disease activity.

CDR1 and CDR2 from the germline V gene are MDHEN and SYDVKM. This CDR3 contains 16 residues. The template-switching step introduced UMIs that carried a 6-nucleotide sample barcode. TCRdb reworked the 5' RACE reads into one entry per CDR3 protein, no DNA. The sample totals some 150,000 distinct CDR3 sequences. On this clonotype itself: Its antigen is not known.

The source is a human donor with ulcerative colitis or Crohn's disease, or a healthy co-twin of an affected twin (not recorded which). The specimen was blood. V is TRBV28 and J is TRBJ2-5. CDR3 sequence reads: CASSLIGVGKQETQYF. Supplemented by reference TRBV28 and TRBJ2-5, the full variable domain reads DVKVTQSSRYLVKRTGEKVFLECVQDMDHENMFWYRQDPGLGLRLIYFSYDVKMKEKGDIPEGYSVSREKKERFSLILESASTNQTSMYLCASSLIGVGKQETQYFGPGTRLLVL.